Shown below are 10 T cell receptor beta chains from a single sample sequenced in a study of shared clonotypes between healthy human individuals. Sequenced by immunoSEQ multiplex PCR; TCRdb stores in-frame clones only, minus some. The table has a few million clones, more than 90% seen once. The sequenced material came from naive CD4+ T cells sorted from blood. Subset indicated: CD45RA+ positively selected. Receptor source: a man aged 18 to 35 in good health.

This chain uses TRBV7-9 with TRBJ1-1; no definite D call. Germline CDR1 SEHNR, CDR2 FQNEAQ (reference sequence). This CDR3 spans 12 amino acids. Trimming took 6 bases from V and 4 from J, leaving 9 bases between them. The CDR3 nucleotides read TGTGCCAGCAGACCGGGATCCACTGAAGCTTTCTTT. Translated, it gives CASRPGSTEAFF.

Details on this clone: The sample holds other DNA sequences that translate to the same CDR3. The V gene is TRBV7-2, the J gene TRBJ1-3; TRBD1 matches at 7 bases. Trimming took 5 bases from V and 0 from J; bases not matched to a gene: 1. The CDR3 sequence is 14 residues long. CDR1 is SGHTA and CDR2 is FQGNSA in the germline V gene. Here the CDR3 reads CASSRDSSGNTIYF. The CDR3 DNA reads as TGTGCCAGCAGCAGGGACAGCTCTGGAAACACCATATATTTT. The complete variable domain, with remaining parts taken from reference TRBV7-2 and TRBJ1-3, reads GAGVSQSPSNKVTEKGKDVELRCDPISGHTALYWYRQSLGQGLEFLIYFQGNSAPDKSGLPSDRFSAERTGGSVSTLTIQRTQQEDSAVYLCASSRDSSGNTIYFGEGSWLTVV.

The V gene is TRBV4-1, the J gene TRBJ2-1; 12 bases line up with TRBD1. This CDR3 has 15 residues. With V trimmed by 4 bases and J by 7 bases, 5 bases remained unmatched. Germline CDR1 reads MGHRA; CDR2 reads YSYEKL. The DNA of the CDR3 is TGCGCCAGCAGCCGGGGACAGGGGGCGCGAAATGAGCAGTTCTTC. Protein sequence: CASSRGQGARNEQFF.

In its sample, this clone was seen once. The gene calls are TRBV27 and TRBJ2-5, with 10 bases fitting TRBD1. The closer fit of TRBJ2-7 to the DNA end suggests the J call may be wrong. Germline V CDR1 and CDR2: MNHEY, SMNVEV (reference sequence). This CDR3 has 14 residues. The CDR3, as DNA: TGTGCCAGCGTCCGGACAGGGGGCTCCTACGAGCAGTACTTC. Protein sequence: CASVRTGGSYEQYF.

The CDR3 region is CASSPGWDRTYEQYF. The CDR3 DNA follows: TGTGCCAGCAGCCCGGGCTGGGACAGGACCTACGAGCAGTACTTC. The J gene is TRBJ2-7, the V gene TRBV7-9; 8 bases line up with TRBD1. CDR1 is SEHNR and CDR2 is FQNEAQ in the germline V gene (reference sequence). The CDR3 is 15 residues long. The V segment lost 5 bases and the J segment 2 bases; nucleotides outside the gene matches: 8.

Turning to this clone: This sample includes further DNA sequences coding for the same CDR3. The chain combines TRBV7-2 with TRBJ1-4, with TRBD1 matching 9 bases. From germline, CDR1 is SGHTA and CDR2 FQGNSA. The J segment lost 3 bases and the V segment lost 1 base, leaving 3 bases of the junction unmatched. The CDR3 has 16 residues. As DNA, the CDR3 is TGTGCCAGCAGCTTAGTGGGGACAGGGCCTAATGAAAAACTGTTTTTT. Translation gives CASSLVGTGPNEKLFF.

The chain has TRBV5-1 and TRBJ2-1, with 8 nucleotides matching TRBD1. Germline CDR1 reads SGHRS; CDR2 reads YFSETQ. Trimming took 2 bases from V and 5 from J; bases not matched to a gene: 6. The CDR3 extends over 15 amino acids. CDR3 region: CASSFGGTGNNEQFF. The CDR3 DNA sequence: TGCGCCAGCAGCTTTGGAGGGACAGGCAACAATGAGCAGTTCTTC.

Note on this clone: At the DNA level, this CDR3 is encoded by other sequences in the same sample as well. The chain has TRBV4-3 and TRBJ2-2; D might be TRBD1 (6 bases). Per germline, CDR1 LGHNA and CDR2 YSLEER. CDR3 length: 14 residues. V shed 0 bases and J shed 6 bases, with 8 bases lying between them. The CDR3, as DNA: TGCGCCAGCAGCCAAGAACAGGGTGCCGGGGAGCTGTTTTTT. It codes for CASSQEQGAGELFF.

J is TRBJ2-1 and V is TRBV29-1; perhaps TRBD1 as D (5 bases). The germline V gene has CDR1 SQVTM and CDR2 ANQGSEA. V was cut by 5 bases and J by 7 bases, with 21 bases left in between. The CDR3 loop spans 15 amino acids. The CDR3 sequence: CSVRLGPAPPNEQFF. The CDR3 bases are TGCAGCGTTAGACTGGGGCCGGCCCCCCCAAATGAGCAGTTCTTC.

DNA for the CDR3: TGTGCCAGTAGTATAGGTCGGCGGTGGGATCAGCCCCAGCATTTT. It translates to CASSIGRRWDQPQHF. V gene TRBV19 combines with J gene TRBJ1-5; unclear D gene. The V end lost 1 base, the J end lost 5 bases, and 12 bases lay between the germline ends. Germline-derived CDR1 and CDR2 are LNHDA and SQIVND (reference sequence). The CDR3 totals 15 residues.